This TCR beta chain was recorded in a study of blood T cell repertoires in COVID-19. Across the whole study: Sites across the United States, Italy and Spain contributed samples from acute and convalescent COVID-19. From T cells, B-cell-depleted T cells, or PBMCs came the material, which was cDNA or gDNA.

Only in-frame clones appear in the TCRdb table, and some are missing; sequencing was by immunoSEQ multiplex PCR. This table has more than 200,000 clones, 75% to 90% appearing once. The V and J ends lost 6 bases and 9 bases, in that order; junction bases with no gene match: 6. This CDR3 is 13 amino acids long. Germline V gives CDR1 ENHRY, CDR2 SYGVKD. The receptor's source is a man aged 35-49 years with acute or convalescent COVID-19. Sequencing was performed on peripheral blood. The rearrangement uses TRBV10-3 and TRBJ2-4; TRBD1 matches 9 bases. CDR3 coding DNA: TGTGCCATCAGCCTACAGGGGGCCGGCATTCAGTACTTC. Amino acids: CAISLQGAGIQYF.